These T cell receptor beta chains were read from a single sample in a study of T cells after yellow fever vaccination. TCRdb recomputed calls from the 5' RACE reads with MiXCR, one row per CDR3 protein. The data show roughly 140,000 distinct CDR3 sequences, with over 7% seen just once and roughly 0.73% held by the top ten. The sequencing used CD4+ T cells sorted from PBMCs, collected 5 days after the yellow fever booster vaccination. The source of these receptors is a man younger than 45 who received the YFV17D yellow fever vaccine. Each CDR3 is given with its conserved first and last residue. The D gene is left open where the match is weak. Not every row has a clone size; where given, it reads once, few, many or a size class.

cdr3_aa | cdr3_nt | v_call | clone_size | d_call | j_call
CSAGQKDIQYF | TGCAGTGCCGGACAGAAAGACATTCAGTACTTC | TRBV20-1 | many | NA | TRBJ2-4
CASSFAGRTTQYF | TGTGCCAGCAGCTTTGCCGGGAGAACGACGCAGTATTTT | TRBV7-2 | many | NA | TRBJ2-3
CSAKYSSLADTQYF | TGCAGTGCTAAATACAGCTCCTTGGCAGATACGCAGTATTTT | TRBV20-1 | many | NA | TRBJ2-3
CATSDSGVGTQYF | TGTGCCACCAGTGATAGCGGGGTGGGGACCCAGTACTTC | TRBV24-1 | NA | TRBD2 | TRBJ2-5
CASSHSESGVYGYTF | TGTGCCAGCTCACATTCAGAGTCTGGGGTCTATGGCTACACCTTC | TRBV18 | NA | NA | TRBJ1-2
CAISGGAPSQYF | TGTGCCATCAGTGGTGGGGCCCCATCGCAGTACTTC | TRBV10-3 | many | NA | TRBJ2-7
CASSPGQNNEQFF | TGTGCCAGTTCCCCCGGACAGAACAATGAGCAGTTCTTC | TRBV18 | many | NA | TRBJ2-1
CSAIVTLIDEQFF | TGCAGTGCTATTGTCACTCTGATCGATGAGCAGTTCTTC | TRBV20-1 | many | NA | TRBJ2-1
CASRRTSGRAKFF | TGTGCCAGCAGACGGACTAGCGGGAGGGCCAAGTTCTTC | TRBV6-5 | many | TRBD2 | TRBJ2-1
CSARGGRRPDTQYF | TGCAGTGCTAGAGGGGGGCGCCGGCCAGATACGCAGTATTTT | TRBV20-1 | many | NA | TRBJ2-3
CAISEGTEYEQYF | TGTGCCATCAGTGAAGGGACAGAGTACGAGCAGTACTTC | TRBV10-3 | many | TRBD1 | TRBJ2-7
CSAFAQGHIGELFF | TGCAGTGCCTTTGCACAGGGGCACATCGGGGAGCTGTTTTTT | TRBV20-1 | NA | TRBD1 | TRBJ2-2
CAISGLGQGYTDTQYF | TGTGCCATCAGCGGCTTGGGACAGGGCTACACAGATACGCAGTATTTT | TRBV10-3 | many | TRBD1 | TRBJ2-3
CASRDPDTQYF | TGCGCCAGCAGGGATCCAGATACGCAGTATTTT | TRBV10-1 | many | NA | TRBJ2-3
CATSDGSWDTQYF | TGTGCCACCAGTGACGGAAGTTGGGATACGCAGTATTTT | TRBV24-1 | many | NA | TRBJ2-3
CSVEDPGLAAIQETQYF | TGCAGCGTTGAAGACCCGGGACTAGCGGCGATCCAAGAGACCCAGTACTTC | TRBV29-1 | many | TRBD2 | TRBJ2-5
CASSPGQGAAEFF | TGTGCCAGCAGTCCCGGACAGGGTGCTGCGGAGTTCTTC | TRBV12-3/TRBV12-4 | many | TRBD1 | TRBJ2-1
CASTDRGRNEQYF | TGTGCCAGCACTGACAGGGGGAGAAACGAGCAGTACTTC | TRBV6-2/TRBV6-3 | many | TRBD1 | TRBJ2-7
CSARAQGGLAGVLAKNIQYF | TGCAGTGCTAGAGCCCAGGGAGGGCTAGCGGGAGTACTAGCCAAAAACATTCAGTACTTC | TRBV20-1 | many | TRBD2 | TRBJ2-4
CASSSAGAEETQYF | TGCGCCAGCAGTTCAGCAGGGGCGGAGGAGACCCAGTACTTC | TRBV5-1 | many | NA | TRBJ2-5
CAISESGGPGQPQHF | TGTGCCATCAGTGAGTCTGGGGGTCCTGGTCAGCCCCAGCATTTT | TRBV10-3 | many | NA | TRBJ1-5
CASMLGYREAFF | TGTGCCAGCATGCTCGGGTATCGGGAAGCTTTCTTT | TRBV28 | few | NA | TRBJ1-1